This is a list of T cell receptor beta chains from one sample in a study of shared T cell receptors in the human thymus. Profiling relied on immunoSEQ multiplex PCR, and the TCRdb table lists in-frame clones only, not all of them. The table has about 540,000 clones, 78% seen once; the top ten hold 0.013%. Separately, the same data were catalogued under a study of human thymus T cells.

Sequenced input: thymocytes. The source is a boy younger than two with a congenital heart defect. CDR3s include the opening cysteine and the closing phenylalanine or tryptophan.

V,CDR3
TRBV30,CAWCTAARDAGGRNYNEQFF
TRBV4-1,CASSQGKTGTNEKLFF
TRBV5-4,CASSLADSVWANVLTF
TRBV10-3,CAISESDRVDTQYF
TRBV29-1,CSARDLSGYTF
TRBV4-3,CASSQLGTGGDTQYF
TRBV28,CASSHLPQLYEQYF
TRBV7-9,CASSLEGRQVHQETQYF
TRBV27,CASSFGRRSTGELFF
TRBV10-3,CAISAATHEKLFF
TRBV10-3,CAISESIGSPGYEQYF
TRBV20-1,CSASGDTEAFF
TRBV9,CASSVGGTLLRCTQYF
TRBV4-2,CASSQGDRGYNEQFF
TRBV29-1,CSVGSSGNTIYF
TRBV28,CASTRRASYEQYF
TRBV5-1,CASRSSGRAYEQYF
TRBV30,CAWSVGGQYGYTF
TRBV20-1,CSARVADEQYF
TRBV12-5,CASSHEGGPSEAFF
TRBV28,CASRPRGAYYEQYF
TRBV5-5,CASSLTGTTGELFF
TRBV11-2,CASSKPGTEGGTGELFF
TRBV5-1,CASSLLSREVHNEQFF
TRBV19,CASSSGQGDYEQYF
TRBV19,CASSISGRAYNEQFF
TRBV28,CASSFPPGQKLLHSYNEQFF
TRBV19,CASSHLGDTPTSTDTQYF